This T cell receptor beta chain comes out of a study of T cell repertoires in cytomegalovirus infection. Study background: Newly reported HLA-C-restricted and thoroughly characterized HLA-B-restricted CMV epitopes were employed. Carrying CMV and the relevant HLA type showed in public TCR beta signatures.

CDR1 and CDR2 (germline): SQVTM, ANQGSEA. CDR3 size: 12 residues. Trimming removed 6 bases from V and 5 bases from J, with 13 bases in between. Notes on the study in general: Summed frequency of shared TCR beta families picked out CMV carriers who also had the relevant HLA. The response measured ex vivo was dominated by TCR beta clonotypes (HLA-C-restricted and CMV-specific).

MiXCR was run by TCRdb on the reads, yielding one entry per CDR3 protein. The table has approximately 300,000 distinct CDR3 sequences, 25% seen once. The sample holds a few counts of this clonotype. The antigen is undetermined. Sequences were derived from cultured PBMCs, sampled from culture after CMV antigen stimulation. V gene TRBV29-1 combines with J gene TRBJ2-5, with D perhaps matching TRBD2 (6 bases). The origin of this receptor is a human donor in good health (CMV status not recorded). Some clones in this sample may be carry-over from other donors' samples. The CDR3 sequence is CSVRTRGETQYF. CDR3 in DNA: TGCAGCGTCCGGACTCGGGGGGAGACCCAGTACTTC.